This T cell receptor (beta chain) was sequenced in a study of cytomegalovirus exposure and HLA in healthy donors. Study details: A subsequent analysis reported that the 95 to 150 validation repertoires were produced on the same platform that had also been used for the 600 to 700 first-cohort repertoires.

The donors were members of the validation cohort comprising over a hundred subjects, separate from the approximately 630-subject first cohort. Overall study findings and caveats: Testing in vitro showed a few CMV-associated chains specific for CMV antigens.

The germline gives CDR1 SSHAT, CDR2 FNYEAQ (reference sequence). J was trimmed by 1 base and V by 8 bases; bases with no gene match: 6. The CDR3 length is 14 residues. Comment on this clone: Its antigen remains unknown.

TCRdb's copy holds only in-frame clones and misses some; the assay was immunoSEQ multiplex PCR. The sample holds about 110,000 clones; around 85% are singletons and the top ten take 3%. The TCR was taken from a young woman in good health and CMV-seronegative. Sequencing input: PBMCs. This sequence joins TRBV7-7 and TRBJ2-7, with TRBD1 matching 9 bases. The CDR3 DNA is TGTGCCAGCGGTCCCGGGACAGGGTCCTACGAGCAGTACTTC. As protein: CASGPGTGSYEQYF.